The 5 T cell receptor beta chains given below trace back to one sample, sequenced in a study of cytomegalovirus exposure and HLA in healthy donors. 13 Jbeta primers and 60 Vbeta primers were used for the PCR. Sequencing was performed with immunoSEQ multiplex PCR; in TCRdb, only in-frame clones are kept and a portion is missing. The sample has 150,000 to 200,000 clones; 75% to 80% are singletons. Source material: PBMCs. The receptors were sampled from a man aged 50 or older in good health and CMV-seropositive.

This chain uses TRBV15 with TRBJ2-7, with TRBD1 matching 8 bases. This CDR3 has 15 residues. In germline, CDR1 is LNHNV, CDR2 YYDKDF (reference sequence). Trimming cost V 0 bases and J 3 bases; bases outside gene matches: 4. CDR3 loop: CATSRDAGGGYEQYV. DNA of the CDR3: TGTGCCACCAGCAGAGATGCAGGGGGCGGCTACGAGCAGTACGTC.

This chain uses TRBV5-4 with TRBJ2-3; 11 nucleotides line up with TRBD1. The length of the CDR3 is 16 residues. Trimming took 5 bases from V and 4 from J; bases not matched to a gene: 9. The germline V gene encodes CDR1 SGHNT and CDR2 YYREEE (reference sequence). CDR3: CASRRTGGAHPDTQYF. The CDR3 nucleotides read TGTGCCAGCAGAAGGACAGGGGGCGCCCACCCAGATACGCAGTATTTT. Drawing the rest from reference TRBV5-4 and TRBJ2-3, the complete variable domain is ETGVTQSPTHLIKTRGQQVTLRCSSQSGHNTVSWYQQALGQGPQFIFQYYREEENGRGNFPPRFSGLQFPNYSSELNVNALELDDSALYLCASRRTGGAHPDTQYFGPGTRLTVL.

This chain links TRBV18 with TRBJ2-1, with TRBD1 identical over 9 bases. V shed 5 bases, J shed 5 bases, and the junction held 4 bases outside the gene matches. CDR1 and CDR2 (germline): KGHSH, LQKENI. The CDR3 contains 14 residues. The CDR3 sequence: CASSWGQGNNEQFF. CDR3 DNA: TGTGCCAGCTCATGGGGACAGGGCAACAATGAGCAGTTCTTC.

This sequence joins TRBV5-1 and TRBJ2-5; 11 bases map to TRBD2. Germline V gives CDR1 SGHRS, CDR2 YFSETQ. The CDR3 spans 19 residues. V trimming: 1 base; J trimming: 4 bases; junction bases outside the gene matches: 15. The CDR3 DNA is TGCGCCAGCAGCTTGAGACCCACTAGCGGGGGAGTGCAGGGAGAGACCCAGTACTTC. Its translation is CASSLRPTSGGVQGETQYF.

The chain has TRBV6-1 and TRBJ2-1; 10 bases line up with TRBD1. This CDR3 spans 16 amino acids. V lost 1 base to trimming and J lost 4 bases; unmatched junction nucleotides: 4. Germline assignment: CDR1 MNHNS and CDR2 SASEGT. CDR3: CASSEGGTGAYNEQFF. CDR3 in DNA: TGTGCCAGCAGTGAAGGAGGGACAGGGGCTTACAATGAGCAGTTCTTC.